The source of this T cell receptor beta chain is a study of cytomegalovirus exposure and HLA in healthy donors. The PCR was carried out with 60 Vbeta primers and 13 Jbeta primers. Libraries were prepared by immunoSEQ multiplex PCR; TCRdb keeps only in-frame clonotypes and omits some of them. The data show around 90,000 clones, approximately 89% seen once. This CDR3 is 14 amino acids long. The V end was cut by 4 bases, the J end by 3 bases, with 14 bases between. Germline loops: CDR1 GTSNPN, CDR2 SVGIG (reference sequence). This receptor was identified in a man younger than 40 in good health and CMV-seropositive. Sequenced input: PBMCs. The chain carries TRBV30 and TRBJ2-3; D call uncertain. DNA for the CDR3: TGTGCCTGGACCCGCCCCTGGGCTACAGATACGCAGTATTTT. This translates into CAWTRPWATDTQYF.